A selection of T cell receptor beta chains follows, all from one sample in a study of blood T cell repertoires in COVID-19. Here immunoSEQ multiplex PCR was the method, and the copy in TCRdb shows in-frame clones only, minus some. The data show 200,000 to 300,000 clones, around 84% seen once. Material for sequencing was peripheral blood. These receptors came from a woman in her seventies with active or convalescent COVID-19. The CDR3 runs from the conserved cysteine through the conserved F or W. The D gene is left open where the match is weak. A clone size is listed for some rows: how often the clone was seen (once, few, many), or a class if it is expanded.

D | size | J | V | CDR3 | DNA
- | - | TRBJ1-2 | TRBV9 | CASSIGGSANYGYTF | TGTGCCAGCAGTATCGGGGGGAGTGCTAACTATGGCTACACCTTC
TRBD1 | - | TRBJ2-2 | TRBV7-3 | CASSFRTGLAGELFF | TGTGCCAGCAGCTTTCGGACAGGGCTTGCCGGGGAGCTGTTTTTT
- | - | TRBJ1-2 | TRBV6-2/TRBV6-3 | CASSYSPGFGYTF | TGTGCCAGCAGTTACTCGCCCGGGTTCGGCTACACCTTC
- | - | TRBJ2-3 | TRBV4-2 | CASSQDPAAADTQYF | TGTGCCAGCAGCCAAGATCCGGCGGCCGCGGATACGCAGTATTTT
- | - | TRBJ2-2 | TRBV7-9 | CASHFGELFF | TGTGCGAGTCATTTCGGGGAGCTGTTTTTT
- | - | TRBJ1-6 | TRBV20-1 | CSAPFLHF | TGCAGTGCTCCTTTCCTCCACTTT
- | - | TRBJ2-1 | TRBV7-2 | CASSSGGRVEGEQFF | TGTGCCAGCAGCTCGGGGGGCAGGGTGGAGGGTGAGCAGTTCTTC
- | - | TRBJ2-1 | TRBV21-1 | CASSHSGTSGGPSYNEQFF | TGTGCCAGCAGTCATTCCGGGACTAGCGGGGGTCCCTCCTACAATGAGCAGTTCTTC
- | - | TRBJ1-2 | TRBV5-1 | CASSVGGADGYTF | TGCGCCAGCAGCGTCGGGGGGGCTGATGGCTACACCTTC
TRBD1 | - | TRBJ1-2 | TRBV7-9 | CASSFGQGAYGYTF | TGTGCCAGCAGCTTCGGACAGGGTGCCTATGGCTACACCTTC
- | - | TRBJ2-3 | TRBV18 | CASSPWGRSTDTQYF | TGTGCCAGCTCACCATGGGGCAGGAGCACAGATACGCAGTATTTT
TRBD2 | - | TRBJ2-2 | TRBV3-1/TRBV3-2 | CASSQPTGGTGELFF | TGTGCCAGCAGCCAACCGACGGGGGGGACCGGGGAGCTGTTTTTT
- | once | TRBJ2-3 | TRBV9 | CASSAGRRKTSLSPNTDTQYF | TGTGCCAGCAGCGCCGGACGGAGGAAGACGAGCCTTTCCCCCAACACAGATACGCAGTATTTT
TRBD2 | - | TRBJ2-5 | TRBV7-8 | CASSLVGGVETQYF | TGTGCCAGCAGCTTAGTTGGGGGGGTGGAGACCCAGTACTTC
- | - | TRBJ1-2 | TRBV7-2 | CASSLELSSNYGYTF | TGTGCCAGCAGCTTAGAATTATCTTCTAACTATGGCTACACCTTC
- | - | TRBJ1-1 | TRBV7-3 | CASSAPTGSEAFF | TGTGCCAGCAGCGCCCCAACAGGGTCTGAAGCTTTCTTT
- | - | TRBJ1-1 | TRBV4-3 | CASSQTGGMGAFF | TGCGCCAGCAGCCAAACGGGGGGAATGGGGGCTTTCTTT
- | - | TRBJ1-6 | TRBV5-4 | CASSLDSGINSPLHF | TGTGCCAGCAGCTTGGATTCCGGGATCAATTCACCCCTCCACTTT
TRBD1 | - | TRBJ1-1 | TRBV11-2 | CASRYQQGQGTEAFF | TGTGCCAGCAGGTACCAACAGGGGCAGGGGACTGAAGCTTTCTTT
- | - | TRBJ1-5 | TRBV5-6 | CASSRGDSNQPQHF | TGTGCCAGCAGCCGAGGAGACAGTAATCAGCCCCAGCATTTT
- | - | TRBJ1-4 | TRBV6-5 | CASTGVTPMSGGLFF | TGTGCCAGCACCGGTGTGACTCCGATGTCTGGTGGACTGTTTTTT
TRBD1 | once | TRBJ2-5 | TRBV4-3 | CASSQEGTAQETQYF | TGCGCCAGCAGCCAAGAGGGGACAGCTCAAGAGACCCAGTACTTC
- | - | TRBJ1-1 | TRBV19 | CASSIPGSRTEAFF | TGTGCCAGTAGTATTCCGGGAAGTCGGACTGAAGCTTTCTTT
- | - | TRBJ1-1 | TRBV2 | CASKQWTEAFF | TGTGCCAGCAAACAGTGGACTGAAGCTTTCTTT
TRBD1 | - | TRBJ1-2 | TRBV19 | CASSPRQGASGYTF | TGTGCCAGTAGTCCCCGACAGGGGGCTAGTGGCTACACCTTC
TRBD1 | - | TRBJ1-2 | TRBV7-8 | CASSLRTGVGYTF | TGTGCCAGCAGCTTAAGGACAGGGGTAGGCTACACCTTC
TRBD1 | - | TRBJ1-1 | TRBV2 | CASSLTGETEAFF | TGTGCCAGCTCACTAACAGGGGAAACTGAAGCTTTCTTT
- | - | TRBJ1-2 | TRBV19 | CASSGRVGDGYTF | TGTGCCAGTAGTGGCAGGGTAGGAGATGGCTACACCTTC
- | - | TRBJ2-2 | TRBV5-6 | CASSLTQGRTGELFF | TGTGCCAGCAGCTTAACACAGGGGAGGACCGGGGAGCTGTTTTTT
- | - | TRBJ1-3 | TRBV9 | CASSALGSGAGNTIYF | TGTGCCAGCAGCGCTCTTGGCTCAGGGGCTGGAAACACCATATATTTT
TRBD1 | once | TRBJ1-1 | TRBV2 | CASSLDRGGYTEAFF | TGTGCCAGCAGCCTGGACAGGGGAGGCTACACTGAAGCTTTCTTT
TRBD1 | - | TRBJ2-3 | TRBV5-1 | CASSVGTGGTSTDTQYF | TGCGCCAGCAGCGTGGGAACAGGGGGTACTAGCACAGATACGCAGTATTTT
- | - | TRBJ2-5 | TRBV7-3 | CASSLKGGWDTTARYF | TGTGCCAGCAGCTTAAAAGGGGGTTGGGACACGACCGCCCGTTACTTC
- | - | TRBJ2-1 | TRBV6-5 | CASSLRRVNEQFF | TGTGCCAGCAGCCTACGACGGGTCAATGAGCAGTTCTTC
- | - | TRBJ2-1 | TRBV6-5 | CASSRGNPEQFF | TGTGCCAGCAGCCGGGGGAATCCTGAGCAGTTCTTC
- | - | TRBJ1-1 | TRBV10-3 | CAILGGEQSNTEAFF | TGTGCCATACTTGGAGGGGAACAGTCTAACACTGAAGCTTTCTTT
- | once | TRBJ1-1 | TRBV3-1/TRBV3-2 | CASSQSPEGEAFF | TGTGCCAGCAGCCAATCCCCTGAGGGTGAAGCTTTCTTT
TRBD1 | once | TRBJ1-2 | TRBV6-5 | CASSPGQAFVYGYTF | TGTGCCAGCAGTCCAGGACAGGCGTTCGTCTATGGCTACACCTTC
- | - | TRBJ2-5 | TRBV6-2/TRBV6-3 | CASSYPRGQETQYF | TGTGCCAGCAGTTACCCTCGGGGACAAGAGACCCAGTACTTC
TRBD1 | - | TRBJ2-1 | TRBV7-2 | CASSRSGTGPYNEQFF | TGTGCCAGCAGCCGGTCCGGGACAGGGCCCTACAATGAGCAGTTCTTC
- | - | TRBJ2-3 | TRBV10-1 | CASSESPTSTDTQYF | TGCGCCAGCAGTGAGTCACCGACTAGCACAGATACGCAGTATTTT
- | - | TRBJ1-1 | TRBV10-3 | CAIHGASNTEAFF | TGTGCCATCCATGGGGCCTCGAACACTGAAGCTTTCTTT
TRBD1 | - | TRBJ2-5 | TRBV7-9 | CASSLGGQGMQTQYF | TGTGCCAGCAGCTTAGGAGGACAGGGGATGCAGACCCAGTACTTC
- | - | TRBJ1-3 | TRBV5-6 | CASRLGVVTGNTIYF | TGTGCCAGCAGACTTGGAGTGGTGACGGGAAACACCATATATTTT
- | - | TRBJ2-3 | TRBV3-1/TRBV3-2 | CASSPGGAYTDTQYF | TGTGCCAGCAGCCCCGGGGGAGCTTACACAGATACGCAGTATTTT
- | - | TRBJ2-5 | TRBV12-3/TRBV12-4 | CASSLWERETQYF | TGTGCCAGCAGTTTATGGGAGCGGGAGACCCAGTACTTC
- | once | TRBJ2-7 | TRBV20-1 | CSASGQALSYEQYF | TGCAGTGCTAGTGGACAAGCTTTGTCCTACGAGCAGTACTTC
TRBD1 | - | TRBJ2-5 | TRBV7-2 | CASSLGGQDLETQYF | TGTGCCAGCAGCTTAGGGGGACAGGACCTAGAGACCCAGTACTTC
- | - | TRBJ2-1 | TRBV6-2/TRBV6-3 | CASSLGLAHEQFF | TGTGCCAGCAGTTTGGGCCTAGCCCATGAGCAGTTCTTC
TRBD1 | few | TRBJ2-7 | TRBV6-5 | CASMRDRRKYF | TGTGCCAGCATGAGGGACAGGAGGAAGTACTTC
- | - | TRBJ2-7 | TRBV10-2 | CASSQAGNEQYF | TGCGCCAGCTCCCAGGCAGGGAACGAGCAGTACTTC
- | - | TRBJ1-4 | TRBV3-1/TRBV3-2 | CASSQEFWLRQRGEKLFF | TGTGCCAGCAGCCAAGAATTTTGGCTGAGACAGCGTGGCGAAAAACTGTTTTTT
TRBD2 | - | TRBJ2-3 | TRBV6-6 | CASQRGDTQYF | TGTGCCAGCCAGCGGGGAGATACGCAGTATTTT
TRBD2 | - | TRBJ2-3 | TRBV19 | CASSSGLAGGPGTDTQYF | TGTGCCAGTAGTAGTGGGCTAGCGGGGGGGCCGGGGACAGATACGCAGTATTTT